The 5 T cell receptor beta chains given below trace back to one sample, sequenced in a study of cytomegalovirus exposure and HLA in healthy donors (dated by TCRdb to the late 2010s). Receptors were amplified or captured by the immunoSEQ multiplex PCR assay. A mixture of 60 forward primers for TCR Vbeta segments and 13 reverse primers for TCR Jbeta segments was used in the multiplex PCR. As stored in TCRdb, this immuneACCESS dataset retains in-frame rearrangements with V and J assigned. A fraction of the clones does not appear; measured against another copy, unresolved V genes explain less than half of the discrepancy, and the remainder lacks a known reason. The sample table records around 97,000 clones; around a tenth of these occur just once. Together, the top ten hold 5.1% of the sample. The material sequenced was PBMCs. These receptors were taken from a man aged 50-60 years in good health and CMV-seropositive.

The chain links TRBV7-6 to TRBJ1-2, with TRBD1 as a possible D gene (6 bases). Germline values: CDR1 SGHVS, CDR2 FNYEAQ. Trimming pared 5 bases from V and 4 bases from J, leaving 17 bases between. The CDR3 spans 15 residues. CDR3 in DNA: TGTGCCAGCAGCCTTAATCAGGGGAGTAGCTATGGCTACACCTTC. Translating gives CASSLNQGSSYGYTF.

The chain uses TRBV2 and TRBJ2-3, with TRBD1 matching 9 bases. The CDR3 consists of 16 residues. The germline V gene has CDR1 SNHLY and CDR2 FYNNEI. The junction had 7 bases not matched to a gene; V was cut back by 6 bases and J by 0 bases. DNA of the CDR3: TGTGCCAGCAGAGCGTACAGGGGGCCGAGCACAGATACGCAGTATTTT. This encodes CASRAYRGPSTDTQYF.

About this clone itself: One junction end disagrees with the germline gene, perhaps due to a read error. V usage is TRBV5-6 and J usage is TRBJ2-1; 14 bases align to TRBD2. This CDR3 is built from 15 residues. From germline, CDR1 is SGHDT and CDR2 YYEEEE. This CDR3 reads CASSQTSGRAEGKVF. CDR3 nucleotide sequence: TGTGCCAGCAGCCAGACTAGCGGGAGGGCCGAAGGCAAGGTCTTC.

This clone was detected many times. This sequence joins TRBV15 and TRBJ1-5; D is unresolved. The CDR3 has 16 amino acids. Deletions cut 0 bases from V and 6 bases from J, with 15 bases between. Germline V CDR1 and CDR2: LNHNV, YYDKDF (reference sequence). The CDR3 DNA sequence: TGTGCCACCAGCAGAGAAGGGAGAACGGCGGGTCAGCCCCAGCATTTT. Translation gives CATSREGRTAGQPQHF.

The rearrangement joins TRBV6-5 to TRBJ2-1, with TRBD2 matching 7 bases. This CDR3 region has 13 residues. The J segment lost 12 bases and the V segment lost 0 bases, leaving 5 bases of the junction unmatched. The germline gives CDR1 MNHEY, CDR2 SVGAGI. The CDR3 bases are TGTGCCAGCAGTTACTCTGGGGGGGGTGTGCAGTTCTTC. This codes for CASSYSGGGVQFF.